A single TCR beta chain is shown here with its context. Its specificity is not known. The V end lost 5 bases, the J end lost 2 bases, and 11 bases lay between the germline ends. The V gene's germline CDR1 is LNHDA and CDR2 SQIVND (reference sequence). The CDR3 covers 14 residues. Measured with immunoSEQ multiplex PCR; TCRdb has only the in-frame clones, and not every one. Of roughly 16,000 clones listed, around 76% are singletons. The entry originates in a study of vaccination effects on CD4 cells after COVID-19. Turning to the study itself: Post-vaccine specimens arrived a median 72 days past the second dose.

Pools of viral peptides were used by the ViraFEST assay to expand antigen-specific CD4+ T cells ahead of sequencing. At the end of over 8 days of culture, CD4+ T cells were isolated. All study participants received two doses of BNT162b2 or mRNA-1273 vaccine. The vaccine recipients had no prior SARS-CoV-2 infection, with negative nucleocapsid antibodies. Wells containing 1.5 million to 2.5 million PBMC each were cultured with roughly 10 IU/ml IL-2 and about 10 ug/ml peptides. Days 3 and 7 were when half the medium was replaced with IL-2 medium. The rearrangement links TRBV19 to TRBJ2-3; D is unresolved. Sequencing was performed on CD4+ T cells from PBMCs cultured with HCoV-NL63 spike peptides, taken after COVID-19 vaccination. This clonotype was sampled from a human donor who received a COVID-19 vaccine. DNA for the CDR3: TGTGCCAGTAGTGTGGTCAGGAACACAGATACGCAGTATTTT. Its protein product is CASSVVRNTDTQYF.